The sequence of this TCR beta chain was determined in a study of shared clonotypes between healthy human individuals. Germline CDR1 reads MDHEN; CDR2 reads SYDVKM. The CDR3 covers 15 residues. V was pared by 6 bases and J by 2 bases, with 4 bases of the junction left unmatched. Clones were read by immunoSEQ multiplex PCR, and TCRdb kept only the in-frame ones, dropping some. The table has fewer than 550,000 clones, over 75% seen once; the top ten hold roughly an eighth. This chain uses TRBV28 with TRBJ2-1; 10 nucleotides agree with TRBD2. The clonotype comes from a woman in her thirties or forties in good health. Some clones in this sample may be carry-over from other donors' samples. Material: PBMCs. The CDR3 DNA sequence: TGTGCCAGCAGGGCGAGCGGGAGGGCCTACAATGAGCAGTTCTTC. Encoded protein: CASRASGRAYNEQFF.